Presented here are 30 T cell receptor beta chains from one specimen sequenced in a study of cytomegalovirus exposure and HLA in healthy donors. PCR amplification relied on 60 Vbeta primers (plus 13 Jbeta primers). Some clones are missing from TCRdb's copy, which holds only in-frame ones; the method was immunoSEQ multiplex PCR. The table shows approximately 140,000 clones, with roughly 80% occurring only once. Sequenced sample: PBMCs. The receptors were sampled from a woman aged 35 to 49 in good health and CMV-seronegative.

The CDR3 loop is CASSRGLAGHNEQFF. CDR3 nucleotide sequence: TGTGCCAGCTCACGAGGACTAGCGGGGCATAATGAGCAGTTCTTC. The chain is built from TRBV18 and TRBJ2-1; 12 bases map to TRBD2. Trimming at V came to 4 bases and at J to 7 bases, leaving 5 bases not matched to a gene. CDR3 length equals 15 residues. Germline V gene sequence: CDR1 KGHSH, CDR2 LQKENI.

This chain uses TRBV6-1 with TRBJ2-5; 10 nucleotides match TRBD2. The trim removed 1 base at V and 5 bases at J, leaving 4 bases unmatched. Germline CDR1 reads MNHNS; CDR2 reads SASEGT. CDR3 length: 15 residues. The CDR3 loop is CASSEVEREGETQYF. The CDR3 region has the DNA TGTGCCAGCAGTGAAGTGGAGCGGGAGGGCGAGACCCAGTACTTC.

J is TRBJ1-5 and V is TRBV27, with 10 bases identical to TRBD1. Per the germline V gene, CDR1 is MNHEY and CDR2 is SMNVEV (reference sequence). There are 16 residues in the CDR3. Germline trimming cut 5 bases from V and 4 bases from J; bases unmatched to any gene: 8. The CDR3 DNA sequence: TGTGCCAGCAGTGGGAAGGGACAGGGGAAGAATCAGCCCCAGCATTTT. It is translated as CASSGKGQGKNQPQHF.

The DNA of the CDR3 is TGCGCCAGCAGCCAAGTGGGGGCCGGAGAGACCCAGTACTTC. This gives the protein CASSQVGAGETQYF. V and J are TRBV4-3 and TRBJ2-5; tentatively, D is TRBD1 (6 bases). The CDR3 has 14 amino acids. Germline lookup yields CDR1 LGHNA and CDR2 YSLEER. V was clipped by 1 base and J by 4 bases, with 10 bases between them.

The J gene is TRBJ1-1, the V gene TRBV18; no clear D gene. This CDR3 has 14 amino acids. Trimming stripped 0 bases from V and 10 bases from J, with 15 bases between. Looked up from germline, CDR1 is KGHSH and CDR2 is LQKENI. Here the CDR3 reads CASSPPSQQEGAFF. The CDR3 DNA sequence: TGTGCCAGCTCACCACCGTCCCAGCAGGAAGGAGCTTTCTTT.

The genes are TRBV5-6 and TRBJ2-2; 14 bases are shared with TRBD2. This CDR3 has 17 residues. Germline trimming cut 5 bases from V and 2 bases from J; bases unmatched to any gene: 5. CDR1 and CDR2 (germline): SGHDT, YYEEEE. CDR3 DNA sequence: TGTGCCAGCAGTTATGGACTAGCGGGAGGTAACACCGGGGAGCTGTTTTTT. It translates to CASSYGLAGGNTGELFF. Full variable domain (outside the CDR3, taken from reference TRBV5-6 and TRBJ2-2): DAGVTQSPTHLIKTRGQQVTLRCSPKSGHDTVSWYQQALGQGPQFIFQYYEEEERQRGNFPDRFSGHQFPNYSSELNVNALLLGDSALYLCASSYGLAGGNTGELFFGEGSRLTVL.

The genes are TRBV4-1 and TRBJ2-5, with D unresolved. The CDR3 runs 11 residues. Trimming took off 4 bases at V and 3 bases at J, with 3 bases between the two ends. The germline gives CDR1 MGHRA, CDR2 YSYEKL. CDR3 loop: CASSREETQYF. The CDR3 DNA is TGCGCCAGCAGCCGAGAAGAGACCCAGTACTTC.

The V gene is TRBV7-9, the J gene TRBJ2-1, with D perhaps matching TRBD2 (5 bases). The CDR3 covers 16 residues. Germline V gives CDR1 SEHNR, CDR2 FQNEAQ (reference sequence). V was clipped by 5 bases and J by 3 bases, with 17 bases between them. The DNA of the CDR3 is TGTGCCAGCAGCGGAGCGGCAACAGTAGGCTACAATGAGCAGTTCTTC. This translates into CASSGAATVGYNEQFF.

The chain is built from TRBV11-1 and TRBJ1-1, with 8 bases identical to TRBD1. The CDR3 has 14 residues. V lost 5 bases and J lost 5; bases outside the gene matches: 7. Looked up from germline, CDR1 is SGHAT and CDR2 is FQDESV (reference sequence). The CDR3 coding sequence is TGTGCCAGCAGCAGGGACAGGAGGGGAACTGAAGCTTTCTTT. This encodes CASSRDRRGTEAFF.

This chain connects TRBV7-9 to TRBJ2-5; D possibly corresponds to TRBD2 (6 bases). The CDR3 totals 13 residues. Between the trimmed V and J ends, which lost 3 bases and 5 bases, there was a span of 10 bases. Germline V gives CDR1 SEHNR, CDR2 FQNEAQ (reference sequence). The CDR3 reads CASSFAGRETQYF. CDR3 in DNA: TGTGCCAGCAGCTTTGCGGGAAGGGAGACCCAGTACTTC.

The rearrangement uses TRBV6-5 and TRBJ2-5; D is ambiguous. V was pared by 5 bases and J by 2 bases, with 12 bases between. Germline lookup yields CDR1 MNHEY and CDR2 SVGAGI. CDR3 size: 14 residues. The CDR3 sequence: CASSPSRVQETQYF. As DNA, the CDR3 is TGTGCCAGCAGTCCTTCCCGGGTGCAAGAGACCCAGTACTTC.

The chain links TRBV19 to TRBJ2-7; D uncertain. V lost 1 base and J lost 1, with 8 bases in between. The CDR3 is 14 amino acids. In germline, CDR1 is LNHDA, CDR2 SQIVND (reference sequence). The CDR3 spells CASSIGQDSYEQYF. CDR3 nucleotides: TGTGCCAGTAGTATAGGGCAAGATTCCTACGAGCAGTACTTC.

The table lists this clone with a few counts. This rearrangement joins TRBV6-5 to TRBJ2-3; tentatively, D is TRBD2 (7 bases). Germline V gene sequence: CDR1 MNHEY, CDR2 SVGAGI. CDR3 length equals 14 residues. Between the trimmed V and J ends, which lost 11 bases and 4 bases, there was a span of 19 bases. The CDR3: CAVGGGRRADTQYF. The CDR3 DNA is TGTGCCGTGGGAGGGGGGAGGAGAGCAGATACGCAGTATTTT.

The rearrangement links TRBV14 to TRBJ2-7; the D gene is possibly TRBD1 (5 bases). Trimming took off 0 bases at V and 0 bases at J, with 12 bases between the two ends. The CDR3 loop spans 16 amino acids. The V gene's germline CDR1 is SGHDN and CDR2 FVKESK. The CDR3 region is CASSQDLGVSSYEQYF. The CDR3 DNA sequence: TGTGCCAGCAGCCAAGATCTAGGGGTCAGCTCCTACGAGCAGTACTTC.

The chain joins TRBV5-6 to TRBJ1-4; D gene ambiguous. The V and J ends lost 3 bases and 4 bases respectively, with 19 bases between them. The CDR3 loop spans 17 amino acids. Per germline, CDR1 SGHDT and CDR2 YYEEEE. The CDR3 here is CASSSNRSRSFNEKLFF. Here the CDR3 DNA reads TGTGCCAGCAGCTCGAATCGTAGTAGGAGCTTTAATGAAAAACTGTTTTTT.

This clone appeared a single time. The CDR3: CASRTSGGNQPQHF. Written as DNA, the CDR3 is TGTGCCAGCCGGACCTCCGGGGGCAATCAGCCCCAGCATTTT. The chain has TRBV27 and TRBJ1-5, with D unresolved. Trimming took 8 bases from V and 2 from J, leaving 13 bases between them. The CDR3 has 14 residues. The germline CDR1 and CDR2 sequences are MNHEY and SMNVEV (reference sequence).

The V and J genes are TRBV9 and TRBJ1-2; 11 nucleotides align to TRBD1. This CDR3 spans 14 amino acids. Germline V gene data show CDR1 as SGDLS and CDR2 as YYNGEE. The V gene end was trimmed by 4 bases and the J gene end by 8 bases; junction bases not matched to a gene: 7. CDR3 sequence reads: CASSSKDRGQGYTF. CDR3 in DNA: TGTGCCAGCAGCTCTAAGGACAGGGGGCAAGGCTACACCTTC.

V and J are TRBV7-6 and TRBJ2-1; 8 positions agree with TRBD2. The length of the CDR3 is 14 residues. J gave up 6 bases and V 4 bases, and 5 bases lay outside the gene matches. Germline assignment: CDR1 SGHVS and CDR2 FNYEAQ. In nucleotides, the CDR3 is TGTGCCAGCAGCTCACTAGCGGCACCCAATGAGCAGTTCTTC. Translating gives CASSSLAAPNEQFF.

About this clone: At the DNA level, this CDR3 is encoded by other sequences in the same sample as well. The V call is TRBV7-9, the J call TRBJ1-4; 7 nucleotides align to TRBD1. Germline assignment: CDR1 SEHNR and CDR2 FQNEAQ (reference sequence). This CDR3 contains 14 residues. With V trimmed by 1 base and J by 8 bases, 4 bases remained unmatched. DNA for the CDR3: TGTGCCAGCAGCTTAGGACAGGGAGGAGAAAAACTGTTTTTT. It is translated as CASSLGQGGEKLFF.

This chain links TRBV2 with TRBJ2-7; possible D gene TRBD1, 6 bases. The CDR3 is 14 residues long. Germline V gene lookup returns CDR1 SNHLY and CDR2 FYNNEI. V lost 4 bases and J 6 bases, leaving 16 bases between the germline ends. The CDR3 here is CASSAGRGPSEQYF. The CDR3 bases are TGTGCCAGCAGTGCTGGCAGGGGCCCTAGCGAGCAGTACTTC.

This clone was observed a few times. This chain joins TRBV11-1 and TRBJ1-1, with 7 bases matching TRBD1. The CDR3 loop spans 13 amino acids. Looked up from germline, CDR1 is SGHAT and CDR2 is FQDESV (reference sequence). V was pared by 6 bases and J by 1 base, with 2 bases of the junction left unmatched. The CDR3 spells CASRRTGNTEAFF. The CDR3, as DNA: TGTGCCAGCAGAAGGACAGGGAACACTGAAGCTTTCTTT. The whole variable domain, filled in from reference TRBV11-1 and TRBJ1-1, reads EAEVAQSPRYKITEKSQAVAFWCDPISGHATLYWYRQILGQGPELLVQFQDESVVDDSQLPKDRFSAERLKGVDSTLKIQPAELGDSAMYLCASRRTGNTEAFFGQGTRLTVV.

About this clone: This likely comes from a read error, as the CDR3 has no conserved phenylalanine or tryptophan at its end. The chain couples TRBV9 to TRBJ1-2; TRBD1 aligns across 7 bases. The CDR3 has 14 amino acids. V was pared by 4 bases and J by 4 bases, with 7 bases of the junction left unmatched. From germline, CDR1 is SGDLS and CDR2 YYNGEE. The CDR3 coding sequence is TGTGCCAGCAGCCTTCCGGGACAGACCTATGGCTACACCCTC. Protein sequence: CASSLPGQTYGYTL.

The CDR3 loop is CASSQEGSRGGTDTQYF. CDR3 nucleotide sequence: TGCGCCAGCAGCCAAGAAGGGTCCCGCGGGGGCACAGATACGCAGTATTTT. This chain connects TRBV4-1 to TRBJ2-3; a possible D gene is TRBD2 (6 bases). In germline, CDR1 is MGHRA, CDR2 YSYEKL. The CDR3 is 17 residues long. Trimming cost V 0 bases and J 1 base, with 14 bases left between them.

This chain uses TRBV5-5 with TRBJ1-1, with TRBD1 matching over 8 bases. The CDR3 spans 16 residues. The germline gives CDR1 SGHKS, CDR2 YYEKEE (reference sequence). Trimming took 0 bases from V and 1 from J; bases not matched to a gene: 5. CDR3 in amino acids: CASSLGTGLGNTEAFF. CDR3 DNA sequence: TGTGCCAGCAGCTTGGGGACAGGGTTAGGGAACACTGAAGCTTTCTTT.

This clone was detected a few times. The J gene is TRBJ1-4, the V gene TRBV5-1; 8 bases match TRBD1. This CDR3 has 15 residues. V shed 1 base, J shed 5 bases, and the junction held 4 bases outside the gene matches. Germline assignment: CDR1 SGHRS and CDR2 YFSETQ. CDR3 sequence (DNA): TGCGCCAGCAGCTTGTGGACAGGGAAGAATGAAAAACTGTTTTTT. Its protein is CASSLWTGKNEKLFF.

The J gene is TRBJ2-6, the V gene TRBV7-8; 7 bases map to TRBD1. The germline gives CDR1 SGHVS, CDR2 FQNEAQ. The V and J ends lost 8 bases and 2 bases, in that order; junction bases with no gene match: 6. The CDR3 is 15 residues long. The CDR3 DNA is TGTGCCAGCGCCAAGGGGGCAACTGGGGCCAACGTCCTGACTTTC. This sequence encodes CASAKGATGANVLTF.

Of note for this clone: Compared with germline, one end of the junction differs, possibly owing to a read error. The J gene is TRBJ2-5, the V gene TRBV4-3; D is perhaps TRBD2 (5 bases). Germline assignment: CDR1 LGHNA and CDR2 YSLEER. This CDR3 has 15 amino acids. This chain's CDR3 is CPSSQDGLAGETQYF. In nucleotides, the CDR3 is TGCCCCAGCAGCCAAGATGGGCTAGCAGGAGAGACCCAGTACTTC.

This clone was recorded once. This chain joins TRBV28 and TRBJ1-5; 9 bases line up with TRBD1. The ends lost 7 bases at V and 7 bases at J; junction bases unmatched: 14. In germline, CDR1 is MDHEN, CDR2 SYDVKM. CDR3 length: 16 amino acids. CDR3 bases: TGTGCCAGCACCCCAACCCGGGGACAGGGTAGACAGCCCCAGCATTTT. As protein: CASTPTRGQGRQPQHF.

V is TRBV29-1 and J is TRBJ1-1; 7 nucleotides match TRBD1. Germline trimming cut 7 bases from V and 0 bases from J; bases unmatched to any gene: 8. Germline assignment: CDR1 SQVTM and CDR2 ANQGSEA. This CDR3 is 14 amino acids long. Here the CDR3 reads CSAVDRVLNTEAFF. The CDR3 DNA reads as TGCAGCGCAGTCGACAGGGTATTGAACACTGAAGCTTTCTTT.

V usage is TRBV5-4 and J usage is TRBJ2-3, with D perhaps TRBD2 (6 bases). Germline CDR1 is SGHNT and CDR2 is YYREEE (reference sequence). The germline V and J ends were trimmed by 2 bases and 2 bases, with 12 bases remaining between them. The CDR3 contains 15 residues. The DNA for the CDR3 is TGTGCCAGCAGCTTAGGGACTTCCTTCACAGATACGCAGTATTTT. Amino acids: CASSLGTSFTDTQYF.